This T cell receptor beta chain was captured in a study of early T cells in non-severe SARS-CoV-2 infection. Individual cDNA molecules received unique molecular identifiers during library preparation. TCRdb processed the 5' RACE reads anew with MiXCR; each CDR3 protein has one entry. This table holds 95,000 to 110,000 distinct CDR3 sequences, over 8.5% found once. Study-level points and caveats: VDJdb matching skewed toward anti-spike CD8 responses, missing private and CD4 specificities.

This clonotype was seen ten or more times. The antigen is unknown. Trimming removed 1 base from V and 4 bases from J, with 26 bases in between. From germline, CDR1 is SEHNR and CDR2 FQNEAQ (reference sequence). The CDR3 sequence is 19 residues long. The genes are TRBV7-9 and TRBJ2-7; no definite D call. Specimen: whole blood. The sequence was collected from an adult who was a healthcare worker with PCR-confirmed SARS-CoV-2 infection or an uninfected control (not recorded which). The CDR3 DNA follows: TGTGCCAGCAGCTTAGGCGAAAGGGTGACTGACGTTCTCACGTACGAGCAGTACTTC. It encodes CASSLGERVTDVLTYEQYF. The full variable domain, in which reference TRBV7-9 and TRBJ2-7 provide the parts outside the CDR3, is DTGVSQNPRHKITKRGQNVTFRCDPISEHNRLYWYRQTLGQGPEFLTYFQNEAQLEKSRLLSDRFSAERPKGSFSTLEIQRTEQGDSAMYLCASSLGERVTDVLTYEQYFGPGTRLTVT.